The 24 T cell receptor beta chains below were found in one sample sequenced in a study of neurological immune-mediated disorders. TCRdb reprocessed the 5' RACE reads via MiXCR and lists one record per CDR3 protein. The sample includes tens of thousands of distinct CDR3 sequences, 9% to 10% of them seen just once. Indicated time point: longitudinal time-point 1 (baseline). The source material was PBMCs. Receptors were obtained from a woman in her forties in good health.

There are many counts of this clonotype. The genes are TRBV5-5 and TRBJ1-2; TRBD1 is a possible D gene (5 bases). Between the trimmed V and J ends, which lost 0 bases and 2 bases, there was a span of 11 bases. The CDR3 totals 15 residues. The V gene's germline CDR1 is SGHKS and CDR2 YYEKEE (reference sequence). For the CDR3, the DNA is TGTGCCAGCAGCTTGGTCTGGGACCCAAACTATGGCTACACCTTC. Protein sequence: CASSLVWDPNYGYTF.

This clonotype came up many times. The chain employs TRBV7-2 and TRBJ1-1, with 8 bases that match TRBD1. Germline V gene data show CDR1 as SGHTA and CDR2 as FQGNSA. The CDR3 contains 18 residues. Trimming removed 1 base from V and 0 bases from J; junction bases left unmatched: 10. This chain's CDR3 is CASSLGGTGGKMNTEAFF. Written as DNA, the CDR3 is TGTGCCAGCAGCTTAGGGGGGACAGGAGGTAAAATGAACACTGAAGCTTTCTTT.

This clonotype was observed many times. J is TRBJ1-2 and V is TRBV5-1, with a possible D match to TRBD1 (5 bases). CDR3 size: 14 residues. Trimming cost V 4 bases and J 3 bases, with 13 bases left between them. CDR1 is SGHRS and CDR2 is YFSETQ in the germline V gene. CDR3: CASSRPGTDYGYTF. CDR3 in DNA: TGCGCCAGCAGCCGCCCCGGGACGGACTATGGCTACACCTTC.

This clonotype showed up many times. The chain has TRBV12-3 or TRBV12-4 and TRBJ2-3; D call uncertain. Trimming took 2 bases from V and 4 from J, leaving 10 bases between them. CDR3 size: 14 residues. CDR3 coding DNA: TGTGCCAGCAGTTTACAGTTTTGGGCAGATACGCAGTATTTT. Amino acid sequence: CASSLQFWADTQYF.

In this sample, this clonotype turned up many times. The V gene is TRBV6-5, the J gene TRBJ2-3; D might be TRBD2 (5 bases). The V and J ends lost 6 bases and 1 base respectively, with 11 bases between them. Germline V gene lookup returns CDR1 MNHEY and CDR2 SVGAGI. CDR3 size: 14 residues. The CDR3 DNA is TGTGCCAGCAGCCTCGTCGGGGGCACAGATACGCAGTATTTT. Protein: CASSLVGGTDTQYF.

The table lists this clonotype with many counts. The chain recombines TRBV4-3 with TRBJ2-7, with D tentatively TRBD1 (6 bases). Trimming took 0 bases from V and 2 from J, leaving 11 bases between them. This CDR3 is 15 amino acids long. The germline V gene has CDR1 LGHNA and CDR2 YSLEER. The CDR3 region is CASSQDPQGTYEQYF. The CDR3 bases are TGCGCCAGCAGCCAAGATCCCCAGGGGACCTACGAGCAGTACTTC.

This clonotype was counted ten times or more. V gene TRBV3-1 combines with J gene TRBJ1-6; D remains ambiguous. V dropped 1 base and J dropped 9 bases, with 4 bases sitting between them. CDR3 size: 12 residues. Germline values: CDR1 LGHDT, CDR2 YNNKEL (reference sequence). The CDR3 nucleotides are TGTGCCAGCAGCCAAGGGTTTTCACCCCTCCACTTT. It encodes CASSQGFSPLHF.

This sequence joins TRBV15 and TRBJ1-1, with D tentatively TRBD1 (5 bases). There are 14 residues in the CDR3. CDR1 and CDR2 from the germline V gene are LNHNV and YYDKDF (reference sequence). V lost 0 bases and J lost 4, with 9 bases in between. The CDR3 bases are TGTGCCACCAGCAGAGACCCGGGGCCCACTGAAGCTTTCTTT. Encoded protein: CATSRDPGPTEAFF.

This clonotype was picked up a small number of times. The V and J genes are TRBV5-6 and TRBJ2-1; D is unresolved. The CDR3 covers 11 residues. CDR1 is SGHDT and CDR2 is YYEEEE in the germline V gene. Deletions cut 1 base from V and 8 bases from J, with 4 bases between. The chain's CDR3 is CASSLSHEQFF. As DNA, the CDR3 is TGTGCCAGCAGCTTGAGCCATGAGCAGTTCTTC.

This clonotype appeared many times. Here the CDR3 DNA reads TGTGCCAGCAGCCAAGACCCTGGATCTGGAAACACCATATATTTT. It codes for CASSQDPGSGNTIYF. The chain uses TRBV3-1 and TRBJ1-3; D gene ambiguous. V was pared by 0 bases and J by 1 base, with 7 bases between. Germline CDR1 reads LGHDT; CDR2 reads YNNKEL (reference sequence). The CDR3 consists of 15 residues.

This clonotype was seen ten or more times. The rearrangement joins TRBV29-1 to TRBJ2-2, with TRBD1 identical over 9 bases. Looked up from germline, CDR1 is SQVTM and CDR2 is ANQGSEA. CDR3 length: 16 residues. With 0 bases clipped from V and 6 bases from J, the junction kept 8 bases outside the gene matches. The CDR3 region has the DNA TGCAGCGTTGAAGATAATAACAGGGGGCGGGCCGGGGAGCTGTTTTTT. Protein sequence: CSVEDNNRGRAGELFF.

This chain connects TRBV9 to TRBJ2-2; D not certain. V was trimmed by 0 bases and J by 8 bases, leaving 14 bases between them. The CDR3 is 15 amino acids. The germline V gene has CDR1 SGDLS and CDR2 YYNGEE. The CDR3 region is CASSVGLIETGELFF. The CDR3 DNA reads TGTGCCAGCAGCGTAGGGTTGATAGAGACAGGGGAGCTGTTTTTT.

Points on this clonotype: One end of the junction is discordant with germline, which a read error may explain. The chain employs TRBV3-1 and TRBJ1-1, with a possible D match to TRBD1 (5 bases). The germline CDR1 and CDR2 sequences are LGHDT and YNNKEL (reference sequence). The CDR3 totals 14 residues. The CDR3 DNA is TGTGCTAGCAGCCAAAATAGGGGACCGACTGAATCTTTCTTT. This codes for CASSQNRGPTESFF.

This clonotype came up many times. This chain uses TRBV20-1 with TRBJ1-1; D possibly corresponds to TRBD1 (5 bases). Germline values: CDR1 DFQATT, CDR2 SNEGSKA (reference sequence). Between the trimmed V and J ends, which lost 1 base and 11 bases, there was a span of 11 bases. CDR3 size: 11 residues. The CDR3 sequence is CSARGAGEAFF. In nucleotides, the CDR3 is TGCAGTGCTAGAGGAGCGGGGGAGGCTTTCTTT.

Note on this clonotype: A read error may account for a junction end that differs from germline. The V gene is TRBV6-2 or TRBV6-3, the J gene TRBJ2-1, with 7 bases lining up with TRBD1. Germline V gene data show CDR1 as MNHEY and CDR2 as SVGEGT. There are 17 residues in the CDR3. The CDR3 DNA sequence: TGTTCCAGCAGAGCCTCGACAGGGTCCAGCACCTACAATGAGCAGTTCTTC. It is translated as CSSRASTGSSTYNEQFF.

At least ten counts were recorded for this clonotype. This sequence joins TRBV30 and TRBJ1-2; D unclear. The V end was cut by 0 bases, the J end by 2 bases, with 7 bases between. In germline, CDR1 is GTSNPN, CDR2 SVGIG (reference sequence). CDR3 size: 13 residues. The CDR3 protein is CAWSVQWNYGYTF. CDR3 coding DNA: TGTGCCTGGAGTGTACAGTGGAACTATGGCTACACCTTC.

Comments on this clonotype: Relative to the germline gene, one junction end is altered; a read error may explain this. The CDR3 region is CANSSGGMNTEDFF. The CDR3 DNA is TGTGCCAACAGTTCAGGGGGTATGAACACTGAAGATTTCTTT. This sequence joins TRBV6-6 and TRBJ1-1, with 7 positions matching TRBD1. The CDR3 runs to 14 residues. CDR1 is MNHNY and CDR2 is SVGAGI in the germline V gene (reference sequence).

This clonotype was counted many times. The V call is TRBV29-1, the J call TRBJ2-2; possibly TRBD1 or TRBD2 for D (5 bases each). Trimming stripped 2 bases from V and 0 bases from J, with 10 bases between. The CDR3 has 15 residues. CDR1 is SQVTM and CDR2 is ANQGSEA in the germline V gene. The CDR3 nucleotides read TGCAGCGTTGAATCCGGGGCCACGAACACCGGGGAGCTGTTTTTT. Encoded protein: CSVESGATNTGELFF.

This clonotype has at least ten counts. CDR3 loop: CASSVDPGDTEAFF. CDR3 sequence (DNA): TGTGCCAGCAGCGTAGATCCGGGTGACACTGAAGCTTTCTTT. This chain connects TRBV9 to TRBJ1-1; D unresolved. This CDR3 has 14 amino acids. Trimming cost V 0 bases and J 3 bases, with 9 bases left between them. The germline gives CDR1 SGDLS, CDR2 YYNGEE.

This clonotype showed up many times. This sequence joins TRBV20-1 and TRBJ2-7; possible D gene TRBD2, 6 bases. The CDR3 has 15 residues. V gave up 3 bases and J gave up 5 bases, with 20 bases separating them. From germline, CDR1 is DFQATT and CDR2 SNEGSKA (reference sequence). The chain's CDR3 is CSARSRGRGVNEQYF. The CDR3 DNA reads as TGCAGTGCTAGGTCGCGGGGTAGAGGGGTCAACGAGCAGTACTTC.

This clonotype was recorded at least ten times. The genes are TRBV9 and TRBJ2-1; 9 bases agree with TRBD2. This CDR3 has 16 residues. V gave up 0 bases and J gave up 11 bases; unmatched junction bases: 12. CDR1 is SGDLS and CDR2 is YYNGEE in the germline V gene. CDR3 DNA: TGTGCCAGCAGCGTAGGCGTGACTAGCGGCACCGGTCAGCAGTTCTTC. Translating it yields CASSVGVTSGTGQQFF.

The chain recombines TRBV7-3 with TRBJ2-5; TRBD2 matches at 12 bases. The CDR3 has 16 amino acids. The junction had 9 bases not matched to a gene; V was cut back by 5 bases and J by 5 bases. CDR1 SGHTA and CDR2 FQGTGA come from the germline V gene. As DNA, the CDR3 is TGTGCCAGCAGCCCTGAACTAGCGGGAGGACGGGAGACCCAGTACTTC. Translating gives CASSPELAGGRETQYF.

This clonotype showed up many times. DNA of the CDR3: TGTGCCAGCACCTTTTACTCGGTGCTAGCGGACTCCAATGAGCAGTTCTTC. It translates to CASTFYSVLADSNEQFF. The V gene is TRBV7-2, the J gene TRBJ2-1; 7 bases align to TRBD2. The CDR3 extends over 17 amino acids. Germline CDR1 SGHTA, CDR2 FQGNSA. The trim removed 7 bases at V and 6 bases at J, leaving 18 bases unmatched.

This clonotype showed up many times. The chain joins TRBV20-1 to TRBJ1-5; D is possibly TRBD1 (5 bases). CDR1 DFQATT and CDR2 SNEGSKA come from the germline V gene (reference sequence). The length of the CDR3 is 13 residues. CDR3 residues: CSAGGQGHQPQHF. CDR3 DNA sequence: TGCTCCGCGGGTGGGCAGGGCCATCAGCCCCAGCATTTT.